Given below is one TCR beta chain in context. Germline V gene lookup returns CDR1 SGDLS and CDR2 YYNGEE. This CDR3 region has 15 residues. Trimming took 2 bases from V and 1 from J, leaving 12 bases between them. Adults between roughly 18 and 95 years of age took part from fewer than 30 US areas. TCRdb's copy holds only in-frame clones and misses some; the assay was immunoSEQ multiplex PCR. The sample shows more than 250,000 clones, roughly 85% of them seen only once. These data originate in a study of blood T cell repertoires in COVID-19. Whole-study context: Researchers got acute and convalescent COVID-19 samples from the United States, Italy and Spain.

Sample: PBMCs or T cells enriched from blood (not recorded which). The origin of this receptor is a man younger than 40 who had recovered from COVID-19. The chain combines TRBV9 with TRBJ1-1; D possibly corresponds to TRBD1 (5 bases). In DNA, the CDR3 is TGTGCCAGCAGCGTCCACGGGGGGTGGAACACTGAAGCTTTCTTT. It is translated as CASSVHGGWNTEAFF.